These T cell receptor beta chains were read from a single sample in a study of shared clonotypes between healthy human individuals. TCRdb's table, derived via immunoSEQ multiplex PCR, lists solely in-frame clones and lacks some. The sample carries 850,000 to 1,200,000 clones, roughly 70% recorded once. Sequencing was carried out using memory CD4+ T cells sorted from blood. These receptors all stem from a young man in good health. Each CDR3 is given with its conserved first and last residue. The D gene is left open where the match is weak. Rows may omit the clone size; those that give it use once, few, many or a size class.

clone_size j_call v_call d_call cdr3_aa cdr3_nt
once TRBJ2-5 TRBV6-5 NA CASSYWGREETQYF TGTGCCAGCAGTTACTGGGGCCGGGAAGAGACCCAGTACTTC
NA TRBJ2-5 TRBV5-1 NA CASSLNRVQETQYF TGCGCCAGCAGCTTGAACAGAGTCCAAGAGACCCAGTACTTC
NA TRBJ1-3 TRBV18 TRBD1 CASSLLVTGFSGNTIYF TGTGCCAGCTCACTCTTGGTGACAGGGTTCTCTGGAAACACCATATATTTT
NA TRBJ2-7 TRBV28 NA CASSFTMGSAGEQYF TGTGCCAGCAGTTTTACAATGGGATCGGCAGGCGAGCAGTACTTC
few TRBJ2-1 TRBV19 NA CASSASGQVRYNEQFF TGTGCCAGTAGTGCCTCGGGGCAAGTCCGCTACAATGAGCAGTTCTTC
NA TRBJ1-5 TRBV10-2 TRBD1 CASSDIPKTGTVIQPQHF TGCGCCAGCAGTGATATCCCGAAAACCGGGACAGTTATTCAGCCCCAGCATTTT
few TRBJ1-2 TRBV30 NA CAWSVRGNYGYTF TGTGCCTGGAGTGTACGAGGGAACTATGGCTACACCTTC
NA TRBJ2-3 TRBV9 NA CASSFSPRDTQYF TGTGCCAGCAGCTTTAGCCCGCGAGATACGCAGTATTTT
NA TRBJ2-7 TRBV4-3 TRBD1 CASSQPGQVYEQYF TGCGCCAGCAGCCAACCGGGACAGGTCTACGAGCAGTACTTC
NA TRBJ2-4 TRBV6-4 NA CASLGGAKGKNIQYF TGTGCCAGCCTGGGGGGGGCCAAGGGCAAAAACATTCAGTACTTC
NA TRBJ1-1 TRBV11-2 NA CASSLAGRINTEAFF TGTGCCAGCAGCTTAGCGGGGAGGATCAACACTGAAGCTTTCTTT
NA TRBJ2-5 TRBV7-6 NA CASSAISQETQYF TGTGCCAGCAGCGCAATATCCCAAGAGACCCAGTACTTC
few TRBJ2-2 TRBV29-1 TRBD2 CSVVREGRTGELFF TGCAGCGTTGTCAGGGAGGGTCGGACCGGGGAGCTGTTTTTT
NA TRBJ2-7 TRBV7-2 TRBD1 CASSVGTGTVYEQYF TGTGCCAGCAGCGTCGGTACCGGGACAGTCTACGAGCAGTACTTC
NA TRBJ1-2 TRBV29-1 NA CSVNQGSANYGYTF TGCAGCGTTAACCAGGGGTCTGCGAACTATGGCTACACCTTC
NA TRBJ2-3 TRBV6-5 NA CASSYRRGATTDTQYF TGTGCCAGCAGTTACCGAAGGGGGGCTACCACAGATACGCAGTATTTT
few TRBJ2-5 TRBV2 NA CASSEAPVDQETQYF TGTGCCAGCAGTGAAGCTCCTGTTGACCAAGAGACCCAGTACTTC
NA TRBJ1-5 TRBV4-3 NA CASSQTGQYNQPQHF TGCGCCAGCAGCCAAACAGGACAGTACAATCAGCCCCAGCATTTT
NA TRBJ1-3 TRBV30 TRBD1 CAWSGGTAGNTIYF TGTGCCTGGAGTGGCGGGACAGCTGGAAACACCATATATTTT
NA TRBJ2-4 TRBV6-8 TRBD2 CASPIGREGPNAKNIQYF TGTGCCAGCCCTATTGGGCGGGAGGGTCCTAACGCCAAAAACATTCAGTACTTC
NA TRBJ2-2 TRBV12-5 TRBD2 CASGPSGSTGELFF TGTGCTAGTGGTCCTAGCGGGAGCACCGGGGAGCTGTTTTTT
few TRBJ2-5 TRBV2 NA CASGRGETQYF TGTGCCAGCGGCAGAGGAGAGACCCAGTACTTC
once TRBJ2-3 TRBV11-3 TRBD1 CASSRAGGYADTQYF TGTGCCAGCAGCCGAGCAGGGGGTTACGCAGATACGCAGTATTTT
NA TRBJ2-3 TRBV7-2 NA CASSLFVSSGTDTQYF TGTGCCAGCAGCTTATTCGTCTCTAGCGGCACAGATACGCAGTATTTT
once TRBJ1-6 TRBV6-1 NA CASVRFYNSPLHF TGTGCCAGCGTAAGGTTTTATAATTCACCCCTCCACTTT
NA TRBJ1-1 TRBV10-3 TRBD1 CATGTVDPYEAFF TGTGCCACCGGGACAGTGGACCCTTATGAAGCTTTCTTT
NA TRBJ1-2 TRBV29-1 NA CSVDQPGGGYTF TGCAGCGTTGACCAACCCGGGGGAGGCTACACCTTC
NA TRBJ2-7 TRBV30 NA CAWRGGPGYEQYF TGTGCCTGGAGAGGGGGGCCGGGCTACGAGCAGTACTTC
NA TRBJ1-4 TRBV30 TRBD1 CAWSGQSNEKLFF TGTGCCTGGTCGGGACAGAGCAATGAAAAACTGTTTTTT